These T cell receptor beta chains were read from a single sample in a study of beta chain features in type 1 diabetes. TCRdb's table, derived via immunoSEQ multiplex PCR, lists solely in-frame clones and lacks some. The sample contains about 180,000 clones, about 13% of which appear only once. Sequencing was done on a sample of central memory CD4+ T cells from blood. The receptors come from a woman aged 18-29 years in good health. The conserved cysteine and the conserved F or W are not part of the CDR3 here. Fields, in order: clone size, V gene, D gene, CDR3 protein. A D gene is named only where the DNA matches it firmly. Expanded clones are given a class, and other clones once, few, many or no size at all.

clone_size: few; v_call: TRBV6-4; d_call: NA; cdr3_aa: ASSASTGANYGYT
clone_size: NA; v_call: TRBV5-6; d_call: NA; cdr3_aa: ASSLNSRTDTQY
clone_size: few; v_call: TRBV19; d_call: NA; cdr3_aa: ASSIVPDSNYEQY
clone_size: few; v_call: TRBV30; d_call: TRBD1; cdr3_aa: AWTGQGLRGGYT
clone_size: few; v_call: TRBV23-1; d_call: TRBD2; cdr3_aa: ASSLHHQAGGGADTQY
clone_size: few; v_call: TRBV7-2; d_call: NA; cdr3_aa: ASSSPEGAETQY
clone_size: NA; v_call: TRBV7-9; d_call: TRBD1; cdr3_aa: ASSPGQGHTDTQY
clone_size: few; v_call: TRBV28; d_call: TRBD1; cdr3_aa: ASREGQVSVAEAF
clone_size: few; v_call: TRBV19; d_call: NA; cdr3_aa: ASKDGGSGQETQY
clone_size: NA; v_call: TRBV30; d_call: NA; cdr3_aa: AWTGVGGTEAF
clone_size: few; v_call: TRBV28; d_call: NA; cdr3_aa: ASSSAQGWEKLF
clone_size: NA; v_call: TRBV7-2; d_call: NA; cdr3_aa: ASSLLNTGELF
clone_size: few; v_call: TRBV27; d_call: TRBD1; cdr3_aa: ASRRQGASEAF
clone_size: few; v_call: TRBV29-1; d_call: NA; cdr3_aa: SVDRDNYQETQY
clone_size: NA; v_call: TRBV5-1; d_call: NA; cdr3_aa: ASSVGADTQY
clone_size: NA; v_call: TRBV5-1; d_call: TRBD2; cdr3_aa: ASSKLAGGSYEQY
clone_size: few; v_call: TRBV30; d_call: TRBD1; cdr3_aa: AWSVLTGYYGYT
clone_size: few; v_call: TRBV6-6; d_call: NA; cdr3_aa: ASMGSVVSGANVLT
clone_size: once; v_call: TRBV28; d_call: NA; cdr3_aa: ASSLYAGEGYT
clone_size: NA; v_call: TRBV19; d_call: NA; cdr3_aa: ASTTIGGNTGELF
clone_size: few; v_call: TRBV20-1; d_call: NA; cdr3_aa: SAPDTEAF
clone_size: NA; v_call: TRBV15; d_call: NA; cdr3_aa: ATSKQEGGYT
clone_size: NA; v_call: TRBV6-6; d_call: NA; cdr3_aa: ASNQNGGDLEKLF
clone_size: NA; v_call: TRBV7-2; d_call: NA; cdr3_aa: ASSKGDTRGETQY
clone_size: NA; v_call: TRBV6-5; d_call: NA; cdr3_aa: ASLGAYEQY
clone_size: many; v_call: TRBV7-6; d_call: NA; cdr3_aa: ASSSLGGPLDNEQF
clone_size: few; v_call: TRBV29-1; d_call: TRBD1; cdr3_aa: SVVGLSGTGNYGYT
clone_size: few; v_call: TRBV14; d_call: NA; cdr3_aa: ASSQGRGGYEQY
clone_size: NA; v_call: TRBV28; d_call: TRBD2; cdr3_aa: AASGVGRAGDTQY
clone_size: NA; v_call: TRBV15; d_call: NA; cdr3_aa: ATSREGYGNYGYT
clone_size: NA; v_call: TRBV30; d_call: NA; cdr3_aa: AWGHDSNQPQH
clone_size: few; v_call: TRBV9; d_call: NA; cdr3_aa: ASSVDHSWETQY
clone_size: few; v_call: TRBV5-1; d_call: TRBD2; cdr3_aa: ASRTSGRSNEQF
clone_size: NA; v_call: TRBV29-1; d_call: TRBD1; cdr3_aa: SVEVRQGGEQF
clone_size: few; v_call: TRBV7-9; d_call: TRBD1; cdr3_aa: ASSWDREGEKLF
clone_size: few; v_call: TRBV28; d_call: NA; cdr3_aa: ATNWGRGDGETQY
clone_size: few; v_call: TRBV7-9; d_call: NA; cdr3_aa: ASSFGGSTYEQY
clone_size: NA; v_call: TRBV7-9; d_call: NA; cdr3_aa: ASSLDKGRIAEAF
clone_size: once; v_call: TRBV11-2; d_call: TRBD1; cdr3_aa: ASSTGQGGF
clone_size: many; v_call: TRBV4-2; d_call: NA; cdr3_aa: ASSQDLPGAEIAKNIQY
clone_size: NA; v_call: TRBV5-1; d_call: TRBD2; cdr3_aa: ASSLAGGLLNEQF
clone_size: few; v_call: TRBV7-9; d_call: TRBD1; cdr3_aa: ASSLDGQGNQPQH
clone_size: NA; v_call: TRBV5-1; d_call: NA; cdr3_aa: ASSPSTDTQY
clone_size: many; v_call: TRBV19; d_call: NA; cdr3_aa: ATIRSGGGSHEQF
clone_size: NA; v_call: TRBV29-1; d_call: TRBD1; cdr3_aa: SVGQGLGDTQY